The clone carrying this T cell receptor beta chain was picked up a small number of times. Trimming left V 0 bases short and J 2 bases short, with 7 bases between. Germline loops: CDR1 SGHRS, CDR2 YFSETQ. CDR3 length equals 14 residues. These data come from a study of patients and donors after allogeneic stem cell transplantation. TCRdb passed the RT-PCR reads through MiXCR, listing each CDR3 protein once. The table lists roughly 960,000 distinct CDR3 sequences, about a sixth of them singletons. The chain has TRBV5-1 and TRBJ2-3; D ambiguous. The TCR comes from a human donor who was either an allogeneic HSCT recipient or a stem cell or donor lymphocyte infusion donor (not recorded which). It is not recorded whose cells these are; they may come from a transplant donor. Sequenced material: blood, either unsorted or a sorted T cell fraction (not recorded which). CDR3 in amino acids: CASSLEQNTDTQYF. Here the CDR3 DNA reads TGCGCCAGCAGCTTGGAACAGAACACAGATACGCAGTATTTT. Together with reference TRBV5-1 and TRBJ2-3, the CDR3 gives the full variable domain: KAGVTQTPRYLIKTRGQQVTLSCSPISGHRSVSWYQQTPGQGLQFLFEYFSETQRNKGNFPGRFSGRQFSNSRSEMNVSTLELGDSALYLCASSLEQNTDTQYFGPGTRLTVL.